This T cell receptor beta chain originates from a study of identical twins (dated by TCRdb to 2015 to 2016). A note on the overall study: To test whether fetal clonotypes persist, this study deep-sequenced TCR alpha and beta repertoires from monozygotic twins, from unrelated adults of various ages, and from cord blood. To rule out contamination, the twin experiments were replicated at different times with different library preparation protocols.

The junction carries 17 bases between V and J, which are trimmed by 5 bases and 10 bases respectively. Reading from cysteine to phenylalanine, the CDR3 counts 14 amino acids. Left in the record is the CDR3 DNA by itself, 42 bases read in frame from the first base. Based on the germline V gene, the CDR1 and CDR2 sequences are MDHEN and SYDVKM. The library was built by means of 5' RACE. Instrument used: Illumina HiSeq 2000. Template switching added a universal primer binding site, and the final cDNA carried a unique molecular identifier that allowed TCR cDNA molecules to be counted accurately. First-strand cDNA for TCR alpha and beta chains was synthesized from specific primers in the conserved constant-segment region. To control for contamination, each cDNA library was double barcoded with a SMART-Mk sample barcode plus Illumina barcodes. TruSeq adapter sequences along with Illumina sample barcodes were introduced in two successive PCR steps. TCR alpha and beta cDNA libraries were sequenced on the Illumina HiSeq platform with custom primers. Under the source paper's analysis protocol: Unique molecular identifiers were extracted from raw reads with MiGEC, and CDR3 positions were determined with MiXCR. For each individual, recombination models were inferred using an EM algorithm with the repgenHMM and IGoR tools. Shared clonotype analysis was performed with the tcR package in R, normalizing sharing by the product of cloneset sizes. To study raw recombination without the effects of thymic and clonal selection, out-of-frame nonproductive sequences were analyzed. TCRdb reprocessed the public reads (quality trimming at Q25 with fastp, clone calling with MiXCR) and kept in-frame beta chains. Under each unique CDR3 protein, matching rows form one entry showing the most common genes and DNA. The V and J calls shown here were made by TCRdb, not taken from the authors' results. The table for this sample lists about 890,000 distinct CDR3 sequences; around an eighth of them were counted only once. Clones ranked in the top ten supply around 1.5% of the sample.

Broader findings and caveats from the paper: Invariant T cells such as MAIT and iNKT could partly confound zero-insertion analyses, though diverse VJ usage argued against this for most clonotypes. In beta out-of-frame sequences, excess twin sharing was weaker, because having fewer shared sequences lowered the signal-to-noise ratio. Out-of-frame TCR alpha sequences shared between twins showed an excess of low generation-probability sequences compared with coincidental sharing between unrelated individuals. Conclusions relied on cross-sectional statistical analysis, since the same donors could not be followed over many years. Abundant cord blood beta clonotypes had fewer insertions, young adult naive repertoires showed a similar but weaker trend, and memory repertoires showed no such trend. In monozygotic twins, out-of-frame TCR alpha sharing was systematically underestimated by recombination models, although the models agreed with sharing between unrelated individuals.

Only healthy Caucasian donors were included. The twin cohort consisted of three pairs of female monozygotic twins, all aged roughly 18 to 29 years. Peripheral blood mononuclear cells were the source from which RNA for the TCR libraries was isolated. Concerning this clonotype itself: It has no known antigen specificity. No much larger clone exists at a distance of one base, and base qualities are not known.

This sample also belongs to another study, concerning yellow fever vaccine responses in identical twins. The second paper states: The T cell response to vaccination in identical twins was reported by the authors to appear partly convergent and partly personalized. Focusing on identical twins, the study followed the T cell clones that responded to the vaccine, and did so with precision.

The chain is assembled from TRBV28 and TRBJ2-2, and perhaps TRBD2 as D gene, on 6 matching bases. Input material: PBMCs. The origin of this receptor is a woman between 18 and 29 years old in good health. This receptor has the CDR3 CASSHGTPISELFF. Read as DNA, the sequence is TGTGCCAGCAGTCACGGGACTCCTATTTCGGAGCTGTTTTTT.